Given below is one T cell receptor beta chain in context. No antigen is known for it. The data derive from a study of graft-versus-host responses after intestinal transplantation. Overall study context: Among the recipients, all got anti-thymocyte globulin induction and then tacrolimus and steroids for about 3 years.

Study observations and caveats: There were GvH clones found in recipient marrow, and some of them appeared first in ileum or blood.

The table came from immunoSEQ multiplex PCR; TCRdb's copy has only in-frame clones and leaves some out. The repertoire includes roughly 97,000 clones, around 90% of them detected once, and roughly 16% sits in the top ten. The CDR3 covers 13 residues. Germline values: CDR1 MNHEY, CDR2 SVGAGI. The V and J ends lost 6 bases and 7 bases, in that order; junction bases with no gene match: 6. The sequence derives from a human patient who received an intestinal transplant, so some T cells may come from the graft donor. This specimen consisted of PBMCs, obtained roughly 410 days after intestinal transplant. The chain combines TRBV6-5 with TRBJ1-2; the match to TRBD1 covers 9 bases. The CDR3 DNA reads TGTGCCAGCAGCAGGGGGACAGGGTCTGGCTACACCTTC. This gives the protein CASSRGTGSGYTF.